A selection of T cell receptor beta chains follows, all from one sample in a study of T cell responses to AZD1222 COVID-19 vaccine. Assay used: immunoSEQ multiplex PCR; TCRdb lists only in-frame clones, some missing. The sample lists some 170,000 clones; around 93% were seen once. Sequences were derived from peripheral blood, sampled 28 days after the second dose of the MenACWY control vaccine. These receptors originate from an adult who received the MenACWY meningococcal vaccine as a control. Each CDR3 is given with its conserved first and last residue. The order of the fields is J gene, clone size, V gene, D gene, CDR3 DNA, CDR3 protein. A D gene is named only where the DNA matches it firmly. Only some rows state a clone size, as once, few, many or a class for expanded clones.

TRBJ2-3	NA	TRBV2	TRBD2	TGTGCCAGCAGTGCTAGCGGGGGGCCCATTAGCACAGATACGCAGTATTTT	CASSASGGPISTDTQYF
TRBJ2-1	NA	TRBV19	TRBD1	TGTGCCAGTAGTATTGGGACAGGGGGATTAGTTGAGCAGTTCTTC	CASSIGTGGLVEQFF
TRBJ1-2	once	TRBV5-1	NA	TGCGCCAGCAGCTGGGGATATGGCTACACCTTC	CASSWGYGYTF
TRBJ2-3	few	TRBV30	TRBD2	TGTGCCTGGAGTGCGGGTAGCGGGGATGCAGATACGCAGTATTTT	CAWSAGSGDADTQYF
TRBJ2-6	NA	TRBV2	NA	TGTGCCAGCACCTTTGGGGCTATAAACTCTGGGGCCAACGTCCTGACTTTC	CASTFGAINSGANVLTF
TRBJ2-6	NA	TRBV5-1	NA	TGCGCCAGCCAGACAGGTCCCTCTGGGGCCAACGTCCTGACTTTC	CASQTGPSGANVLTF
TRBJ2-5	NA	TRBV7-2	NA	TGTGCCAGCAGCTTAGGGTACCAAGAGACCCAGTACTTC	CASSLGYQETQYF
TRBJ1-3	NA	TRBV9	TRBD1	TGTGCCAGCAGCGGCACAGGGGCTCTCGCTGGAAACACCATATATTTT	CASSGTGALAGNTIYF
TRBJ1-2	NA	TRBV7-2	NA	TGTGCCAGCAGCCAAACAACTAACTATGGCTACACCTTC	CASSQTTNYGYTF
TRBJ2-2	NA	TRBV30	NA	TGTGCCTGGAGTATGGGTGGGGGCCTCTCGGCCGGGGAGCTGTTTTTT	CAWSMGGGLSAGELFF
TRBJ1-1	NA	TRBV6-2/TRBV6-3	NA	TGTGCCAGCAGTATCTGGACGGAAGCTTTCTTT	CASSIWTEAFF
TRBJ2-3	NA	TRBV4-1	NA	TGCGCCAGCAGCCTTCACTACAAAAGCACAGATACGCAGTATTTT	CASSLHYKSTDTQYF
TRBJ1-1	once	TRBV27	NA	TGTGCCAGCAGTTTGGAAGGGGGGGTGAGTGAAGCTTTCTTT	CASSLEGGVSEAFF
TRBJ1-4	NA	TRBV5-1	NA	TGCGCCAGCAGCTTCGAGACAGCTAATGAAAAACTGTTTTTT	CASSFETANEKLFF
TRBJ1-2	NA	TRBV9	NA	TGTGCCAGCAGCGTATCTGACCGAGACTATGGCTACACCTTC	CASSVSDRDYGYTF